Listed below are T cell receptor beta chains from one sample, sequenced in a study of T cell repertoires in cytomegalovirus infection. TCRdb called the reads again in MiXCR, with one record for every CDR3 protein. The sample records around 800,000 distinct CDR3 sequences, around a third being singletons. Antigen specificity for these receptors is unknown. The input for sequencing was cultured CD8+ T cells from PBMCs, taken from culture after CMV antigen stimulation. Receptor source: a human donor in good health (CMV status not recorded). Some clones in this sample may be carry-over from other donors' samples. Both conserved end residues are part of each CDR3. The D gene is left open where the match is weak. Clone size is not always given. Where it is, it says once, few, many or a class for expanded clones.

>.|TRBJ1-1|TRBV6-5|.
CASSYSLTTEAFF
TGTGCCAGCAGTTATTCCTTGACCACTGAAGCTTTCTTT
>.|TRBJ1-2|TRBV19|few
CASRGTPYGYTF
TGTGCCAGTAGAGGGACACCCTATGGCTACACCTTC
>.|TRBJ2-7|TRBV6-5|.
CASSYEPGQLEQYF
TGTGCCAGCAGTTACGAGCCAGGCCAGCTCGAGCAGTACTTC
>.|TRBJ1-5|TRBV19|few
CASSIDLWDNLNQPQHF
TGTGCCAGTAGTATAGATCTATGGGACAATTTAAATCAGCCCCAGCATTTT
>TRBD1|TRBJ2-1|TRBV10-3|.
CAISPPQGDNEQFF
TGTGCCATCAGTCCACCTCAGGGGGACAATGAGCAGTTCTTC
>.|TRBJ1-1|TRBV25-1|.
CASSEWVSEANTEAFF
TGTGCCAGCAGTGAATGGGTTTCCGAGGCGAACACTGAAGCTTTCTTT
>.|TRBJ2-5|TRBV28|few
CASSLGGVHEETQYF
TGTGCCAGCAGTTTGGGGGGCGTTCACGAAGAGACCCAGTACTTC
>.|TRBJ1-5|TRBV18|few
CASSPSGVSNQPQHF
TGTGCCAGCTCACCTTCGGGGGTTAGCAATCAGCCCCAGCATTTT
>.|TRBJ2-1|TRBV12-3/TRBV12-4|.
CASSLLLGGLNEQFF
TGTGCCAGCAGCCTACTTCTTGGGGGACTCAATGAGCAGTTCTTC
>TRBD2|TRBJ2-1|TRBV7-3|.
CASSWEGPDEQFF
TGTGCCAGCAGCTGGGAGGGGCCCGATGAGCAGTTCTTC
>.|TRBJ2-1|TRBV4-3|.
CASSEVPWGGDGYNEQFF
TGCGCCAGCAGCGAAGTCCCCTGGGGCGGGGACGGTTACAATGAGCAGTTCTTC
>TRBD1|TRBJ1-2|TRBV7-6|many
CASSSNRDRGFYGYTF
TGTGCCAGCAGCTCCAACCGGGACAGGGGGTTCTATGGCTACACCTTC
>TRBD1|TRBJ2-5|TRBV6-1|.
CASSSPGQQQETQYF
TGTGCCAGCAGTTCACCGGGACAGCAGCAAGAGACCCAGTACTTC
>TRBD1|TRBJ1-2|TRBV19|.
CASNNRGTPYGYTF
TGTGCCAGTAATAACAGGGGGACTCCCTATGGCTACACCTTC
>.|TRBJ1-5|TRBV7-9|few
CASSLGGPAYFNQPQHF
TGTGCCAGCAGCTTAGGGGGTCCTGCCTATTTCAATCAGCCCCAGCATTTT
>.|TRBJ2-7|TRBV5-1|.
CASSLTRTSEQYF
TGCGCCAGCAGCCTAACGAGGACCTCCGAGCAGTACTTC
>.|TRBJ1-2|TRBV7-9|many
CASRTFDNYGYTF
TGTGCCAGCAGAACGTTCGACAACTATGGCTACACCTTC
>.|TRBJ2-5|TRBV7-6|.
CASSLVGHTRETQYF
TGTGCCAGCAGCCTCGTGGGACATACCCGAGAGACCCAGTACTTC
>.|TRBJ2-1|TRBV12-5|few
CASGLPYNEQFF
TGTGCTAGTGGTTTGCCGTACAATGAGCAGTTCTTC
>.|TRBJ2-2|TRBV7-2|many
CASSFKVGELFF
TGTGCCAGCAGCTTTAAGGTCGGGGAGCTGTTTTTT
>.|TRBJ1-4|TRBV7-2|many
CASSFWQSNEKLFF
TGTGCCAGCAGCTTTTGGCAGTCTAATGAAAAACTGTTTTTT
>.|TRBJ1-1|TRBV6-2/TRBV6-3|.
CASIKDTEAFF
TGTGCCAGCATCAAGGACACTGAAGCTTTCTTT
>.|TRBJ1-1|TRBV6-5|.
CASSYGRNGFTFF
TGTGCCAGCAGTTACGGCAGGAACGGTTTTACTTTCTTT
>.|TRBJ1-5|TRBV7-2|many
CASNFGQTGQPQHF
TGTGCCAGCAACTTCGGACAGACAGGACAGCCCCAGCATTTT
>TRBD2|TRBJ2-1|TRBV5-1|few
CASSPDRAGGNEQFF
TGCGCCAGCAGCCCAGACCGCGCGGGGGGCAATGAGCAGTTCTTC
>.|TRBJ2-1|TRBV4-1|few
CASSQVGGGNEQFF
TGCGCCAGCAGCCAAGTAGGGGGTGGGAATGAGCAGTTCTTC
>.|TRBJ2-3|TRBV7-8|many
CASSLRSYSTDTQYF
TGTGCCAGCAGCCTTAGGTCCTACTCCACAGATACGCAGTATTTT
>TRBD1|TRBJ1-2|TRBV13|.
CASQTGIYGYTF
TGTGCCAGCCAGACAGGGATATATGGCTACACCTTC
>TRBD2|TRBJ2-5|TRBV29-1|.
CSGAGTSASYQYF
TGCAGCGGCGCCGGGACTAGCGCTTCTTACCAGTACTTC